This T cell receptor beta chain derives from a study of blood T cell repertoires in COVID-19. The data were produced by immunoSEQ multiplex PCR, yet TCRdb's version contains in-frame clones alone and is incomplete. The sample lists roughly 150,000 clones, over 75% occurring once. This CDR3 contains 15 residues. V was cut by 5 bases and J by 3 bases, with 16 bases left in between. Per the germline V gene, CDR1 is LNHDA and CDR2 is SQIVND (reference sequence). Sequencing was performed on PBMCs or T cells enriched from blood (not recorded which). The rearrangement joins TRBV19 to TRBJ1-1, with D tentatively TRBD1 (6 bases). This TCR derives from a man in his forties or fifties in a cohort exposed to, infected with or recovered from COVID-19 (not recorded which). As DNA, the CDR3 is TGTGCCAGTAGTCCCCGGGGGGGGCCGTACACTGAAGCTTTCTTT. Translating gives CASSPRGGPYTEAFF.